These 27 T cell receptor beta chains originate from one sample sequenced in a study of blood T cell repertoires in COVID-19. Libraries were prepared by immunoSEQ multiplex PCR; TCRdb keeps only in-frame clonotypes and omits some of them. This table has fewer than 350,000 clones, 90% appearing once. Sequencing was done on a sample of peripheral blood. The source of these receptors is a woman aged 30 to 39 with COVID-19, enrolled during active disease.

The chain links TRBV6-5 to TRBJ1-5, with 7 bases identical to TRBD1. There are 15 residues in the CDR3. The germline gives CDR1 MNHEY, CDR2 SVGAGI. V dropped 2 bases and J dropped 0; count of bases not matched to a gene: 1. The CDR3 loop is CASSYGTASNQPQHF. CDR3 sequence (DNA): TGTGCCAGCAGTTACGGGACAGCTAGCAATCAGCCCCAGCATTTT.

This sequence joins TRBV19 and TRBJ2-7; tentatively, D is TRBD1 (6 bases). CDR3 size: 15 residues. V lost 4 bases and J 2 bases, leaving 15 bases between the germline ends. Germline-derived CDR1 and CDR2 are LNHDA and SQIVND (reference sequence). Written as DNA, the CDR3 is TGTGCCAGTAGTAAATCCGGGACATTGGCCTACGAGCAGTACTTC. It translates to CASSKSGTLAYEQYF. The full variable domain, with the rest looked up from reference TRBV19 and TRBJ2-7, is DGGITQSPKYLFRKEGQNVTLSCEQNLNHDAMYWYRQDPGQGLRLIYYSQIVNDFQKGDIAEGYSVSREKKESFPLTVTSAQKNPTAFYLCASSKSGTLAYEQYFGPGTRLTVT.

V gene TRBV4-1 combines with J gene TRBJ2-5, with D possibly matching TRBD2 (6 bases). The CDR3 sequence is 13 residues long. Trimming shortened V by 5 bases and J by 5 bases, and 12 bases separated the two germline ends. Germline values: CDR1 MGHRA, CDR2 YSYEKL. CDR3 coding DNA: TGCGCCAGCAGCGCCAGGGCGGGGGAGACCCAGTACTTC. It codes for CASSARAGETQYF.

The chain employs TRBV5-1 and TRBJ2-1, with TRBD1 matching 10 bases. After removal of 5 bases from V and 2 bases from J, the junction contained 4 bases not matched to a gene. CDR3 length: 15 amino acids. Germline values: CDR1 SGHRS, CDR2 YFSETQ. DNA for the CDR3: TGCGCCAGCAGGAATGACAGGGGGCCCTACAATGAGCAGTTCTTC. It translates to CASRNDRGPYNEQFF. Supplemented by reference TRBV5-1 and TRBJ2-1, the full variable domain reads KAGVTQTPRYLIKTRGQQVTLSCSPISGHRSVSWYQQTPGQGLQFLFEYFSETQRNKGNFPGRFSGRQFSNSRSEMNVSTLELGDSALYLCASRNDRGPYNEQFFGPGTRLTVL.

The rearrangement uses TRBV10-2 and TRBJ2-1, with 11 bases aligning to TRBD2. This CDR3 comprises 15 residues. V was pared by 4 bases and J by 4 bases, with 3 bases of the junction left unmatched. Germline V gene data show CDR1 as WSHSY and CDR2 as SAAADI. CDR3 region: CASSGGTSGYNEQFF. CDR3 nucleotides: TGCGCCAGCAGTGGTGGGACTAGCGGTTACAATGAGCAGTTCTTC.

The V gene is TRBV30, the J gene TRBJ1-1, with TRBD1 identical over 9 bases. The germline V gene encodes CDR1 GTSNPN and CDR2 SVGIG (reference sequence). The CDR3 length is 13 residues. J gave up 11 bases and V 3 bases, and 10 bases lay outside the gene matches. The CDR3 reads CAWSHTTGGEAFF. CDR3 DNA sequence: TGTGCCTGGAGCCATACCACAGGGGGCGAGGCTTTCTTT.

The chain links TRBV9 to TRBJ2-7; 7 bases align to TRBD1. The junction had 2 bases not matched to a gene; V was cut back by 0 bases and J by 2 bases. The CDR3 totals 14 residues. Germline CDR1 is SGDLS and CDR2 is YYNGEE. CDR3 protein: CASSVGQGTYEQYF. The CDR3, as DNA: TGTGCCAGCAGCGTAGGACAGGGCACCTACGAGCAGTACTTC.

This rearrangement joins TRBV7-8 to TRBJ1-2, with 7 bases that match TRBD1. This CDR3 is 14 amino acids long. The V segment lost 5 bases and the J segment 0 bases; nucleotides outside the gene matches: 3. Germline V gene sequence: CDR1 SGHVS, CDR2 FQNEAQ. CDR3 nucleotide sequence: TGTGCCAGCAGCCCGGACAGGACTAACTATGGCTACACCTTC. Encoded protein: CASSPDRTNYGYTF.

The chain combines TRBV3-1 (or the pseudogene TRBV3-2) with TRBJ2-3, with 13 bases lining up with TRBD2. Germline values: CDR1 LGHDT, CDR2 YNNKEL (reference sequence). With 0 bases clipped from V and 0 bases from J, the junction kept 9 bases outside the gene matches. This CDR3 spans 20 amino acids. The chain's CDR3 is CASSQEVPGTSGISTDTQYF. CDR3 sequence (DNA): TGTGCCAGCAGCCAAGAAGTTCCGGGGACTAGCGGGATTAGCACAGATACGCAGTATTTT.

The chain has TRBV7-9 and TRBJ1-4, with TRBD1 matching 8 bases. Per the germline V gene, CDR1 is SEHNR and CDR2 is FQNEAQ (reference sequence). The CDR3 has 15 amino acids. The J segment lost 8 bases and the V segment lost 1 base, leaving 6 bases of the junction unmatched. The DNA of the CDR3 is TGTGCCAGCAGCTTAGTCAGCAGGGGGCCCGAAAAACTGTTTTTT. Translation gives CASSLVSRGPEKLFF.

The V gene is TRBV29-1, the J gene TRBJ2-7, with no clear D. The germline V and J ends were trimmed by 7 bases and 0 bases, with 10 bases remaining between them. Germline values: CDR1 SQVTM, CDR2 ANQGSEA. The CDR3 totals 12 residues. The CDR3 region is CSGTSSSYEQYF. The DNA of the CDR3 is TGCAGCGGTACTTCGAGCTCCTACGAGCAGTACTTC.

V and J are TRBV27 and TRBJ1-4, with 7 bases that match TRBD1. Trimming removed 3 bases from V and 5 bases from J; junction bases left unmatched: 12. Per the germline V gene, CDR1 is MNHEY and CDR2 is SMNVEV (reference sequence). The CDR3 covers 17 residues. CDR3 coding DNA: TGTGCCAGCAGTTTGACATCAACAGGGGACCCGAATGAAAAACTGTTTTTT. Protein: CASSLTSTGDPNEKLFF.

The chain links TRBV7-2 to TRBJ2-2, with D maybe TRBD2 (6 bases). The CDR3 covers 16 residues. CDR1 and CDR2 from the germline V gene are SGHTA and FQGNSA. Trimming stripped 3 bases from V and 0 bases from J, with 11 bases between. The CDR3, as DNA: TGTGCCAGCAGCTTCGCTGGGACTTCGAACACCGGGGAGCTGTTTTTT. This encodes CASSFAGTSNTGELFF.

Comments on this clone: The same CDR3 also results from other DNA sequences found in this sample. V gene TRBV29-1 combines with J gene TRBJ1-1; weak D call: TRBD1 (5 bases). This CDR3 has 11 amino acids. The V and J ends lost 6 bases and 5 bases respectively, with 10 bases between them. The germline CDR1 and CDR2 sequences are SQVTM and ANQGSEA. The CDR3 sequence: CSVQGGTEAFF. CDR3 coding DNA: TGCAGCGTCCAGGGTGGTACTGAAGCTTTCTTT.

This rearrangement joins TRBV9 to TRBJ1-5; D gene ambiguous. This CDR3 spans 14 amino acids. Trimming removed 3 bases from V and 0 bases from J, with 7 bases in between. CDR1 is SGDLS, CDR2 YYNGEE, per germline. The CDR3 is CASSGHSSNQPQHF. For the CDR3, the DNA is TGTGCCAGCAGCGGACACAGTAGCAATCAGCCCCAGCATTTT.

This clone has just one count. The chain combines TRBV3-1 (or the pseudogene TRBV3-2) with TRBJ1-6; D possibly corresponds to TRBD1 (5 bases). V was shortened by 1 base and J by 14 bases, with 15 bases between the two germline ends. CDR3 length: 14 amino acids. Germline V gene data show CDR1 as LGHDT and CDR2 as YNNKEL (reference sequence). CDR3 nucleotide sequence: TGTGCCAGCAGCCAAGTGGGGGGACTTGGGACCCTCCACTTT. Its translation is CASSQVGGLGTLHF.

J is TRBJ2-5 and V is TRBV15, with 7 bases that match TRBD2. After removal of 0 bases from V and 2 bases from J, the junction contained 9 bases not matched to a gene. Germline CDR1 and CDR2: LNHNV and YYDKDF (reference sequence). This CDR3 contains 17 residues. The CDR3 DNA reads TGTGCCACCAGCAGAGATATGGCTAGCGGCACACAAGAGACCCAGTACTTC. This gives the protein CATSRDMASGTQETQYF.

This sequence joins TRBV5-5 and TRBJ1-1; D is possibly TRBD1 (6 bases). V was pared by 4 bases and J by 3 bases, with 13 bases between. Germline CDR1 reads SGHKS; CDR2 reads YYEKEE (reference sequence). This CDR3 has 14 residues. CDR3 region: CASSEGVRDTEAFF. The CDR3 nucleotides are TGTGCCAGCAGCGAGGGGGTAAGGGACACTGAAGCTTTCTTT.

This clone was picked up one time. V gene TRBV29-1 combines with J gene TRBJ1-4; TRBD1 is a possible D gene (6 bases). CDR3 length equals 12 residues. Per germline, CDR1 SQVTM and CDR2 ANQGSEA. Trimming cost V 7 bases and J 8 bases, with 14 bases left between them. The CDR3 loop is CSASLRGEKLFF. For the CDR3, the DNA is TGCAGCGCCTCCCTGAGGGGGGAAAAACTGTTTTTT. Variable domain in full (rest from reference TRBV29-1 and TRBJ1-4): SAVISQKPSRDICQRGTSLTIQCQVDSQVTMMFWYRQQPGQSLTLIATANQGSEATYESGFVIDKFPISRPNLTFSTLTVSNMSPEDSSIYLCSASLRGEKLFFGSGTQLSVL.

The rearrangement uses TRBV30 and TRBJ1-1; possible D gene TRBD1, 6 bases. V was shortened by 1 base and J by 3 bases, with 15 bases between the two germline ends. CDR3 length equals 15 residues. CDR1 and CDR2 from the germline V gene are GTSNPN and SVGIG (reference sequence). CDR3 in DNA: TGTGCCTGGAGTGCTGGCTTTGGGGGCCACACTGAAGCTTTCTTT. Protein: CAWSAGFGGHTEAFF.

This clone was observed a few times. The rearrangement joins TRBV10-3 to TRBJ2-7; 11 bases line up with TRBD2. Looked up from germline, CDR1 is ENHRY and CDR2 is SYGVKD. The CDR3 is 13 residues long. V shed 8 bases and J 7 bases; nucleotides not matched to a gene: 7. Here the CDR3 DNA reads TGTGCCATCGAAGAAACTAGCGGGAGTGAGCAGTACTTC. This encodes CAIEETSGSEQYF.

J is TRBJ1-2 and V is TRBV6-6, with TRBD1 matching over 8 bases. V lost 7 bases and J lost 8; bases outside the gene matches: 9. Germline V gene data show CDR1 as MNHNY and CDR2 as SVGAGI (reference sequence). The CDR3 sequence is 13 residues long. As DNA, the CDR3 is TGTGCCAGCACCCAGACAGGGGAAGGGGGCTACACCTTC. As protein: CASTQTGEGGYTF.

The V call is TRBV15, the J call TRBJ2-3; 7 bases agree with TRBD2. J gave up 4 bases and V 0 bases, and 10 bases lay outside the gene matches. Germline assignment: CDR1 LNHNV and CDR2 YYDKDF (reference sequence). The CDR3 is 17 amino acids. The CDR3 region has the DNA TGTGCCACCAGCAGAGATCCGGTGGCGGGAGTTTCAGATACGCAGTATTTT. Its protein product is CATSRDPVAGVSDTQYF.

This clone was seen only once. CDR3 sequence reads: CASRQRVDREYEQYF. For the CDR3, the DNA is TGTGCCAGCAGACAAAGGGTGGACAGGGAATACGAGCAGTACTTC. The chain is built from TRBV4-2 and TRBJ2-7; 8 bases match TRBD1. Germline-derived CDR1 and CDR2 are LGHNA and YNFKEQ. The CDR3 runs 15 residues. Trimming removed 6 bases from V and 4 bases from J; junction bases left unmatched: 11.

The V and J genes are TRBV5-6 and TRBJ2-1, with a tentative D call TRBD2 (5 bases). Trimming removed 4 bases from V and 5 bases from J, with 13 bases in between. Germline-derived CDR1 and CDR2 are SGHDT and YYEEEE. The CDR3 has 14 amino acids. The CDR3 nucleotides are TGTGCCAGCAGCGCTGACTACTTACACAATGAGCAGTTCTTC. It encodes CASSADYLHNEQFF.

This rearrangement joins TRBV3-1 (or the pseudogene TRBV3-2) to TRBJ2-6; possibly TRBD1 for D (5 bases). CDR1 LGHDT and CDR2 YNNKEL come from the germline V gene (reference sequence). The CDR3 contains 17 residues. V was cut by 1 base and J by 0 bases, with 10 bases left in between. CDR3 in amino acids: CASSQGGSHSGANVLTF. The CDR3 DNA sequence: TGTGCCAGCAGCCAAGGGGGCTCCCACTCTGGGGCCAACGTCCTGACTTTC.

This chain connects TRBV7-6 to TRBJ2-3; the match to TRBD2 covers 11 bases. The CDR3 is 18 amino acids. With 4 bases clipped from V and 6 bases from J, the junction kept 15 bases outside the gene matches. Germline V lookup: CDR1 SGHVS, CDR2 FNYEAQ. The CDR3 here is CASSSPGLAEGTRDTQYF. CDR3 nucleotide sequence: TGTGCCAGCAGCTCGCCGGGACTAGCGGAGGGGACGCGGGATACGCAGTATTTT. Complete variable domain (other parts from reference TRBV7-6 and TRBJ2-3): GAGVSQSPRYKVTKRGQDVALRCDPISGHVSLYWYRQALGQGPEFLTYFNYEAQQDKSGLPNDRFSAERPEGSISTLTIQRTEQRDSAMYRCASSSPGLAEGTRDTQYFGPGTRLTVL.